This T cell receptor beta chain emerged from a study of T cells in Graves' hyperthyroidism and ophthalmopathy. V was trimmed by 5 bases and J by 4 bases, leaving 13 bases between them. Germline CDR1 reads SGHVS; CDR2 reads FQNEAQ. There are 14 residues in the CDR3. It was RNA transcripts that yielded the amplified TCR beta CDR3 regions. When the TCR CDR3 underwent first-round RT-PCR, the HTBI primer set was used. A single record per CDR3 protein comes from TCRdb applying MiXCR to the multiplex PCR reads. Of around 290,000 distinct CDR3 sequences in the sample, approximately 13% were seen once. The clonotype originates from a woman aged 40-49 years with Graves' hyperthyroidism. The specimen sequenced was blood. This chain connects TRBV7-8 to TRBJ2-3; TRBD2 might be the D (5 bases). In DNA, the CDR3 is TGTGCCAGCAGCCCAGAGGGCCTTGCAGATACGCAGTATTTT. Amino acid sequence: CASSPEGLADTQYF. Complete variable domain (other parts from reference TRBV7-8 and TRBJ2-3): GAGVSQSPRYKVAKRGQDVALRCDPISGHVSLFWYQQALGQGPEFLTYFQNEAQLDKSGLPSDRFFAERPEGSVSTLKIQRTQQEDSAVYLCASSPEGLADTQYFGPGTRLTVL.